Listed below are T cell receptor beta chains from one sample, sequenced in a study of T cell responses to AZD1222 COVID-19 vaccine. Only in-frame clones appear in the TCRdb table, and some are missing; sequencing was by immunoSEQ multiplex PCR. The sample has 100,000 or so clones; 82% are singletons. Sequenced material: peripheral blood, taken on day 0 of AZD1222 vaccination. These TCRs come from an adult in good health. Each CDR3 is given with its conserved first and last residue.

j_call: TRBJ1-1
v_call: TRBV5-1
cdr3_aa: CASREQGALTEAFF

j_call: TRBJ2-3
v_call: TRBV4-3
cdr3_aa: CASSQEGNRLAVDTQYF

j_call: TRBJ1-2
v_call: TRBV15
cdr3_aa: CAVAPPLTRSNYGYTF

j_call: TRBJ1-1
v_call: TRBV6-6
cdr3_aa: CASSYTGAQPEAFF

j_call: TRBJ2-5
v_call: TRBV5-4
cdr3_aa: CASSSSGGTQETQYF

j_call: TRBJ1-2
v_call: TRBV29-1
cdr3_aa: CSVDGPPGYTF

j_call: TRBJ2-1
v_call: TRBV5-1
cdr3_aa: CASSPRGGWQFF

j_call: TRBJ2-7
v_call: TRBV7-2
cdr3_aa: CASSLGVHEQYF

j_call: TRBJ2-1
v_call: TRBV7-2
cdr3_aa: CASSSPHGPYNEQFF

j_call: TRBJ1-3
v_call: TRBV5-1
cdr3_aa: CASRTGGSGNTIYF

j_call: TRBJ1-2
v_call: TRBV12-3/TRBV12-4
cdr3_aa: CASRTGGVGGYTF

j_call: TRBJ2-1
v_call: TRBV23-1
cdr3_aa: CASSQPSTSPNEQFF

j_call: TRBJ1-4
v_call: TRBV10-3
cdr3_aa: CAIGGPGEKLFF

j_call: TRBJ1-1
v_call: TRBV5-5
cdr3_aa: CASSYMGGALSTEAFF

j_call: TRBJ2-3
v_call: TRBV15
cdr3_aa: CATSSFIGLADVMKPSTDTQYF

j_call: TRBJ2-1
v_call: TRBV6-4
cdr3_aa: CASSDHPGGVNEQFF

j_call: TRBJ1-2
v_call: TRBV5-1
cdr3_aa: CASSLGTGGDYGYTF

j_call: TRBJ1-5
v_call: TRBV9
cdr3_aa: CASSVGTGSNQPQHF

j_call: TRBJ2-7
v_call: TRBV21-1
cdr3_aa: CASSAPSGYF

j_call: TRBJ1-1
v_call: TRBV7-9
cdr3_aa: CASSLLPGGTEAFF

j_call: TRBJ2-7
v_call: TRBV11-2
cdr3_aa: CASSRWDRSDEQYF

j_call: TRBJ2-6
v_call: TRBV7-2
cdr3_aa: CASSLVASSGANVLTF

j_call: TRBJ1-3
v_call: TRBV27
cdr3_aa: CDCGGASGNTIYF

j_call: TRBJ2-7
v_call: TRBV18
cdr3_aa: CASSPYQGQGSYEQYF

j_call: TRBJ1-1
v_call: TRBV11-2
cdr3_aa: CASSLELQNTEAFF

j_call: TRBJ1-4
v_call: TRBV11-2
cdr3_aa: CASSLVSPDRYRGLFF

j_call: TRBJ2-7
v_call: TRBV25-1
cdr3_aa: CASTAGGNYEQYF

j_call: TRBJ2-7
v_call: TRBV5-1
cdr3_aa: CASSFRTGREQYF

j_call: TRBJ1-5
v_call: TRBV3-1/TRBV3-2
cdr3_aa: CASSQDRSYNQPQHF

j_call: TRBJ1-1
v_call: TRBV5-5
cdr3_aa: CASSPHRENTEAFF

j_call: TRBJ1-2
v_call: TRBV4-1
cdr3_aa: CASSQGTGTGTYGYTF

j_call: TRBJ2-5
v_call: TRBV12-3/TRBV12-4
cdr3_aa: CASSPPGVQTQYF

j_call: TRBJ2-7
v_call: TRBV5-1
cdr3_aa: CASSLAPGGREQYF

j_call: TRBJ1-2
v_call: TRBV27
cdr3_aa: CASSSRTDSYGYTF

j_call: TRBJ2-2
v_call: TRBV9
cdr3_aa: CASSGLAGGNTGELFF

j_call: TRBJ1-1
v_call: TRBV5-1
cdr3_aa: CASSYFDRASTTEAFF

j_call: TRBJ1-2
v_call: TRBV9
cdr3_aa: CASSVAGGQGDGYTF

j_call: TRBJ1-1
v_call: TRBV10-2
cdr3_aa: CASRGQVHTEAFF

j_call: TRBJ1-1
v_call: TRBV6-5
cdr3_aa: CASSYSKINTEAFF

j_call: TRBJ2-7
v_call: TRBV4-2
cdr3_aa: CASSQVGVRDLPVEQYF

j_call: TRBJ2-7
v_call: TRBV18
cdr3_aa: CASSPTGVKGEQYF

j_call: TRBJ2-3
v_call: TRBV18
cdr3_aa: CASSPRTSTDTQYF

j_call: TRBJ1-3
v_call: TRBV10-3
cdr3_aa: CASSGTALGNTIYF

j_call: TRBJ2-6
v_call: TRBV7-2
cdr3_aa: CASRTAGGPGANVLTF

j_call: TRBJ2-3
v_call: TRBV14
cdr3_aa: CASSQERGVGTDTQYF

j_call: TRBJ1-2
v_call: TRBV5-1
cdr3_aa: CASSWLGQIGYTF

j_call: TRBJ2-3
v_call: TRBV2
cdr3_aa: CASSEGVDPVDTQYF

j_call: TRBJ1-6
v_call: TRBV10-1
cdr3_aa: CASRESNSPLHF

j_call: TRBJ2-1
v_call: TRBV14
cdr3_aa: CASSQGLGTVVRNEQFF

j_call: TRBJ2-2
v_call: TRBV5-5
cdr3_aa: CASSFSLAHAGELFF

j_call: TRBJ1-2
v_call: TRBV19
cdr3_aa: CASNRDRSAFTF

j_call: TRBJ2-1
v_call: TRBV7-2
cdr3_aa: CASTPQKGALYEQFF

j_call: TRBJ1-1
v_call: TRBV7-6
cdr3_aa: CASSLDRGMNTEAFF